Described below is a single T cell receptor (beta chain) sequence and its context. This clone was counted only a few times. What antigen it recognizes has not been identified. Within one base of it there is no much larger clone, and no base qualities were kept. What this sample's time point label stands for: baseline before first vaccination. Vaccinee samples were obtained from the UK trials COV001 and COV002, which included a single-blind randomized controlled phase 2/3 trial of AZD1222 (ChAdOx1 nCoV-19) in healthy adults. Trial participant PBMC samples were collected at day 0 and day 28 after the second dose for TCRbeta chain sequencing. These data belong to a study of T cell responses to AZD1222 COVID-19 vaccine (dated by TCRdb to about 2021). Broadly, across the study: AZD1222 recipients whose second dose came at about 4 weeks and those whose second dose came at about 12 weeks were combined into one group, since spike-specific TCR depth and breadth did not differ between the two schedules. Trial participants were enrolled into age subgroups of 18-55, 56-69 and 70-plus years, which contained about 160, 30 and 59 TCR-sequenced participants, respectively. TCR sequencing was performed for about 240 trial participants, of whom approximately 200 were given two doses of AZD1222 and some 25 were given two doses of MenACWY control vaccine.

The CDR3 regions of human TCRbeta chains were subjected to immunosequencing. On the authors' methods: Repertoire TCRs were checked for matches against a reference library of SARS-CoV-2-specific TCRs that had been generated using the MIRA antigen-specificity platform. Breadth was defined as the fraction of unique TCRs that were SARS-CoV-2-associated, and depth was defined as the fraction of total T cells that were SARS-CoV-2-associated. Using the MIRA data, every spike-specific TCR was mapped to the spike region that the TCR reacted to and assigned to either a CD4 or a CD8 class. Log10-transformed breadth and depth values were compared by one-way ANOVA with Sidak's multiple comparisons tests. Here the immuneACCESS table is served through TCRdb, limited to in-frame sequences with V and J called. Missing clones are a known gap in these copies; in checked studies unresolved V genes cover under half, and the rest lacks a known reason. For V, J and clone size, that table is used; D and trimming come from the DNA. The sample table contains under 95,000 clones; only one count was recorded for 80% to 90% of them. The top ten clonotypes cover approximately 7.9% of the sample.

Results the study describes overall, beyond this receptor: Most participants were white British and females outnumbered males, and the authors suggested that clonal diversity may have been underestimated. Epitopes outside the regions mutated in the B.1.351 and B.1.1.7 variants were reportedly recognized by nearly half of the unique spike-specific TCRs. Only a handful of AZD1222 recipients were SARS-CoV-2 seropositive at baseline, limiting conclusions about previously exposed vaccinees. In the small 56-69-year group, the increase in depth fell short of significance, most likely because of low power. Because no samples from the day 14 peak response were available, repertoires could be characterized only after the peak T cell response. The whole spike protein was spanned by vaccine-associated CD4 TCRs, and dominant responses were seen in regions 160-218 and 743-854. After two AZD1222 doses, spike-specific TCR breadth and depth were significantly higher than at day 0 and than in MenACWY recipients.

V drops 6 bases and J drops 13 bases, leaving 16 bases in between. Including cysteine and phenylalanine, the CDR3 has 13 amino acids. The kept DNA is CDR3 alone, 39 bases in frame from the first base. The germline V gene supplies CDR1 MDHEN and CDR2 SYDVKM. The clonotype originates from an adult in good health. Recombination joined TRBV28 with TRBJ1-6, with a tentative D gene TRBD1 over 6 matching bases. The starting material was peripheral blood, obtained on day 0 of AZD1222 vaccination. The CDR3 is CASRPGPGGPLHF. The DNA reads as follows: TGTGCCAGCAGACCCGGGCCCGGGGGCCCCCTCCACTTT.